These 8 T cell receptor beta chains were sequenced from one sample in a study of T cell changes during pregnancy in multiple sclerosis (dated by TCRdb to 2018 to 2020). Libraries were made using the immunoSEQ multiplex PCR assay. TCRdb limited this immuneACCESS table to in-frame rearrangements with V and J called. A share of clones is missing; checked studies link under half to unresolved V genes, and the rest is unexplained. This sample gives under 65,000 clones in total; around 90% of them show up just once. The ten largest clones add up to 0.5% of the sample. The material was CD4+ T cells from peripheral blood mononuclear cells, obtained in the third trimester of pregnancy. The receptors were sampled from a female donor with multiple sclerosis, enrolled in a pregnancy study.

The chain is built from TRBV19 and TRBJ1-2, with 8 bases that match TRBD1. The CDR3 runs to 14 residues. After removal of 6 bases from V and 5 bases from J, the junction contained 8 bases not matched to a gene. Germline-derived CDR1 and CDR2 are LNHDA and SQIVND (reference sequence). CDR3 coding DNA: TGTGCCAGTAGCCTCTCCGGACAGGGTTATGGCTACACCTTC. Protein: CASSLSGQGYGYTF.

The V and J genes are TRBV28 and TRBJ1-4; the D gene is possibly TRBD1 (6 bases). Trimming cost V 4 bases and J 7 bases, with 16 bases left between them. Germline V lookup: CDR1 MDHEN, CDR2 SYDVKM. The CDR3 runs 15 residues. The CDR3 bases are TGTGCCAGCAGTTCTGGGGGCAGTTTGGTTGAAAAACTGTTTTTT. This translates into CASSSGGSLVEKLFF.

CDR3 DNA sequence: TGTGCCACCAGCAGAGATCCGAGAGGCACAGATACGCAGTATTTT. Amino acid sequence: CATSRDPRGTDTQYF. V gene TRBV15 combines with J gene TRBJ2-3; D gene unclear. Germline V gene data show CDR1 as LNHNV and CDR2 as YYDKDF (reference sequence). V dropped 0 bases and J dropped 1 base, with 8 bases sitting between them. The CDR3 spans 15 residues.

The chain is built from TRBV14 and TRBJ2-5, with D tentatively TRBD2 (5 bases). Trimming removed 2 bases at V and 0 bases at J, with 16 bases between. Germline V lookup: CDR1 SGHDN, CDR2 FVKESK. This CDR3 spans 17 amino acids. CDR3 DNA: TGTGCCAGCAGCCAATCGCCGCGGGCCGAGAACCAAGAGACCCAGTACTTC. Translating it yields CASSQSPRAENQETQYF.

The rearrangement joins TRBV12-5 to TRBJ1-1, with D hard to call. The V and J ends lost 7 bases and 8 bases respectively, with 17 bases between them. The CDR3 is 13 amino acids. Germline V gene sequence: CDR1 LGHNT, CDR2 FRNRAP. The DNA for the CDR3 is TGTGCTAGTGCTCTGGAGGCCATTACCGAAGCTTTCTTT. As protein: CASALEAITEAFF.

The chain links TRBV5-8 to TRBJ1-1; D not certain. The germline gives CDR1 SGHTS, CDR2 YDEGEE. CDR3 length: 14 residues. Trimming removed 2 bases at V and 5 bases at J, with 13 bases between. The CDR3 DNA follows: TGTGCCAGCAGCTTTCTGGGGAGGGATACTGAAGCTTTCTTT. Translated, it gives CASSFLGRDTEAFF.

The V and J genes are TRBV5-6 and TRBJ2-7; 9 bases are a match to TRBD1. The CDR3 contains 15 residues. With V trimmed by 7 bases and J by 2 bases, 10 bases remained unmatched. The V gene's germline CDR1 is SGHDT and CDR2 YYEEEE. CDR3 region: CASSLGTGKAYEQYF. The CDR3 coding sequence is TGTGCCAGCTCTCTCGGGACAGGGAAGGCCTACGAGCAGTACTTC.

This chain connects TRBV5-4 to TRBJ1-4; the match to TRBD1 covers 10 bases. The trim removed 0 bases at V and 7 bases at J, leaving 6 bases unmatched. CDR1 SGHNT and CDR2 YYREEE come from the germline V gene (reference sequence). CDR3 length: 16 residues. The CDR3 coding sequence is TGTGCCAGCAGCTTGGCCGGACAGGGGGAACTTGAAAAACTGTTTTTT. It specifies CASSLAGQGELEKLFF.